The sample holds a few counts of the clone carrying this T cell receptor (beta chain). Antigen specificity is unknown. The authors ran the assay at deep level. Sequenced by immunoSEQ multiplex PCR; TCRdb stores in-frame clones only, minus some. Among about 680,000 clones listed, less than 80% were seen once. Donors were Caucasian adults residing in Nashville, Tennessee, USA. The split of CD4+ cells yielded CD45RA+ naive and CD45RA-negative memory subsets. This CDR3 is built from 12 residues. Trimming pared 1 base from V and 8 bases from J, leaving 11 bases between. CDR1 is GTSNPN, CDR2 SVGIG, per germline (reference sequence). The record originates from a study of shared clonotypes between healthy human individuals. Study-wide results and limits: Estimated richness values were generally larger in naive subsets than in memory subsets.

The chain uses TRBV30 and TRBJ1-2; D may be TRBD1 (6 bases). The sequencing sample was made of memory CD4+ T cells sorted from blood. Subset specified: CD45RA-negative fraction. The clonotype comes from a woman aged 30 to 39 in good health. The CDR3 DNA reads TGTGCCTGGAGTGCTTTTGGGGGCGGCTACACCTTC. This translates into CAWSAFGGGYTF.